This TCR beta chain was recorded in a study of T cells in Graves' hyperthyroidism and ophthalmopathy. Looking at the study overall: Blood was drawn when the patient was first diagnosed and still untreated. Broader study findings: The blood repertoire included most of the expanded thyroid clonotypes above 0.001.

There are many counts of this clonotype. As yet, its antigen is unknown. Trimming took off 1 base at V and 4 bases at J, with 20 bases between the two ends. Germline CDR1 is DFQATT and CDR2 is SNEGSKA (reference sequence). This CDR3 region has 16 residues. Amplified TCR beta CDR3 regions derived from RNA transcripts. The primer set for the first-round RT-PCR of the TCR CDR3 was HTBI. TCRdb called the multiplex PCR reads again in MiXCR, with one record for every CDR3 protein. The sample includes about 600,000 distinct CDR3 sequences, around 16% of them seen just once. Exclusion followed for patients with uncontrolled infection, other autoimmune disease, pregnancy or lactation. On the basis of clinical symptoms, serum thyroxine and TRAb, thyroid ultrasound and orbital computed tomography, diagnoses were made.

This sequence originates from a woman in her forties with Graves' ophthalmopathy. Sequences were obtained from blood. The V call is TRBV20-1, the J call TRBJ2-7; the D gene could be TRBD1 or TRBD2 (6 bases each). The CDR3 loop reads CSARVRDRGPTYEQYF. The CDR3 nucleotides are TGCAGTGCTAGAGTAAGGGATCGGGGGCCGACGTACGAGCAGTACTTC.